The entry below gives a single TCR beta chain sequence along with its context. Its matching antigen is unknown. Measured with immunoSEQ multiplex PCR; TCRdb has only the in-frame clones, and not every one. Seen here are about 980,000 clones, approximately 80% observed once, and the top ten hold approximately 1.5%. This sample stems from a study of shared clonotypes between healthy human individuals. Overall study findings and caveats: Memory subsets had estimated richness that was generally smaller than that of naive subsets. Several donors had roughly 5.2% of their naive CD4 clonotypes in common.

Donors had no recently reported acute infections or vaccinations and were HIV-negative. The sequenced sample consisted of memory CD4+ T cells sorted from blood. As for subset: CD45RA-negative fraction. The TCR sequence derives from a man between 18 and 35 years old in good health.

CDR3 amino acids: CASSPSEGRRNEQFF. Written as DNA, the CDR3 is TGTGCCAGCAGTCCCTCGGAGGGGCGCAGGAATGAGCAGTTCTTC. The chain recombines TRBV6-6 with TRBJ2-1, with a tentative D call TRBD2 (6 bases). This CDR3 spans 15 amino acids. Germline-derived CDR1 and CDR2 are MNHNY and SVGAGI (reference sequence). Trimming stripped 5 bases from V and 7 bases from J, with 18 bases between.